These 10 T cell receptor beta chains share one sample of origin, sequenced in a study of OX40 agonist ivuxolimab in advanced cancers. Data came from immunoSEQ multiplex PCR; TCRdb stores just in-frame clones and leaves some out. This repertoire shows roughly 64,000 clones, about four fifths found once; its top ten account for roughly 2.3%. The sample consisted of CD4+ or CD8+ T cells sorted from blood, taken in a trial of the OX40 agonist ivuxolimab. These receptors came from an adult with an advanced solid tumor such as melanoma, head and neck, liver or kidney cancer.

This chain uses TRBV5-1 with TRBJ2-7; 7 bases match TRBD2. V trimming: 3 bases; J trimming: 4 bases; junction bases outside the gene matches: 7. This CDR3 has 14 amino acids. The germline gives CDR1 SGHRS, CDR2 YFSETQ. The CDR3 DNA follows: TGCGCCAGCAGCTCCCTTACTAGCGCGTACGAGCAGTACTTC. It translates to CASSSLTSAYEQYF.

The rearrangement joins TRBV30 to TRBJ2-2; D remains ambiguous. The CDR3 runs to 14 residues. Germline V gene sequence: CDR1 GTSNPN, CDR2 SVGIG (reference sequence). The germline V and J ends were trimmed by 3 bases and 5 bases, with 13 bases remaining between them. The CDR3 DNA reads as TGTGCCTGGAGGGGGTTGACTGAGACCGGGGAGCTGTTTTTT. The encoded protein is CAWRGLTETGELFF.

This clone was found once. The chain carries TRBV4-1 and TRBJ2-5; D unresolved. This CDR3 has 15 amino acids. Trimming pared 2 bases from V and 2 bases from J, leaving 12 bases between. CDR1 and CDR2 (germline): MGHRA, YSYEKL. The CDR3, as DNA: TGCGCCAGCAGCCAACACCCCATCACTCAAGAGACCCAGTACTTC. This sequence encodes CASSQHPITQETQYF.

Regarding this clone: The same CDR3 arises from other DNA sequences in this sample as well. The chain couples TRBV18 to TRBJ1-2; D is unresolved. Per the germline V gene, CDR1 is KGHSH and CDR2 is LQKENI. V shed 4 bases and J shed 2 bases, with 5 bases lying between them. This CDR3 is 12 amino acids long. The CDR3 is CASSQANYGYTF. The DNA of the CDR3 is TGTGCCAGCTCACAAGCCAACTATGGCTACACCTTC.

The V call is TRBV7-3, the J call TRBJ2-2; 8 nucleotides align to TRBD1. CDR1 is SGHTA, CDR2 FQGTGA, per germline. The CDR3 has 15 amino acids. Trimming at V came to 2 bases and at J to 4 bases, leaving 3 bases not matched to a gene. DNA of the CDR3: TGTGCCAGCAGCTTACAGGGGGCCCTCACCGGGGAGCTGTTTTTT. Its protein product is CASSLQGALTGELFF.

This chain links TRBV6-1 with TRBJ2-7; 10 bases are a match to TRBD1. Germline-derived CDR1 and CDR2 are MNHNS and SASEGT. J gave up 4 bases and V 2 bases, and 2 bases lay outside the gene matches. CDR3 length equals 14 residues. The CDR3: CASSEWTGGYEQYF. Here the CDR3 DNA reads TGTGCCAGCAGTGAATGGACAGGGGGTTACGAGCAGTACTTC.

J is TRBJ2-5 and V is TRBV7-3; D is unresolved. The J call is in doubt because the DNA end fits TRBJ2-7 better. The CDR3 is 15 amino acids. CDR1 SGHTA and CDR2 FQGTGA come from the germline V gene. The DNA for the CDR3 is TGTGCCAGCAGCTTAAGAGGTGGGAACTCCTACGAGCAGTACTTC. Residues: CASSLRGGNSYEQYF.

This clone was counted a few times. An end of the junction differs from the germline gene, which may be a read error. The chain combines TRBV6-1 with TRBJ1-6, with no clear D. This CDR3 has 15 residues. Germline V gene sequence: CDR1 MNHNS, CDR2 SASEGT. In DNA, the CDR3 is TGTGCCAGCAGGGAGGCGGGCAGGTATAATTCGCCCCTCCACTTT. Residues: CASREAGRYNSPLHF.

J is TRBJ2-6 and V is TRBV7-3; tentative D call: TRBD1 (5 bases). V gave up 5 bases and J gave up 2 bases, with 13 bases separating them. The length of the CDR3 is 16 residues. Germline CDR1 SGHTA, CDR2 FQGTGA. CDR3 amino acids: CASSQGAETGANVLTF. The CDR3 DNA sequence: TGTGCCAGCAGCCAAGGGGCTGAAACTGGGGCCAACGTCCTGACTTTC. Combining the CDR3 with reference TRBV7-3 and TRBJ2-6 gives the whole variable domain GAGVSQTPSNKVTEKGKYVELRCDPISGHTALYWYRQSLGQGPEFLIYFQGTGAADDSGLPNDRFFAVRPEGSVSTLKIQRTERGDSAVYLCASSQGAETGANVLTFGAGSRLTVL.

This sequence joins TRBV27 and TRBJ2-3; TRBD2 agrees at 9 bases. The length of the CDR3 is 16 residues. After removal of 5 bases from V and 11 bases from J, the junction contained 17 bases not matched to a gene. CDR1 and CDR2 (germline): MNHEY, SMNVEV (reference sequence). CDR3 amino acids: CASSPTPSGVRSWQYF. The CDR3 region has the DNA TGTGCCAGCAGTCCTACACCTAGCGGGGTCCGCTCGTGGCAGTATTTT.